This TCR beta chain was captured in a study of blood T cell repertoires in COVID-19. Study context: COVID-19 samples collected from the United States, Italy and Spain covered acute and convalescent phases. Sample material is recorded as cDNA or gDNA derived from T cells, B-cell-depleted T cells, or PBMCs.

Patients in Seattle were enrolled during active infection, then followed longitudinally. This CDR3 comprises 14 residues. V shed 6 bases, J shed 1 base, and the junction held 3 bases outside the gene matches. Germline-derived CDR1 and CDR2 are SNHLY and FYNNEI. In the original analysis: It was from reference gene primer amplification that nucleated cell counts were estimated. Produced via immunoSEQ multiplex PCR; TCRdb's table is partial and in-frame only. V and J calls and clone size are as listed in that table; D and trimming were resolved from the DNA. There are more than 250,000 clones in the sample; about nine tenths occur only once, and around 1.6% lies in the top ten.

The sample comprised peripheral blood. J is TRBJ2-3 and V is TRBV2; 8 bases are shared with TRBD2. This clonotype was sampled from a woman in her 30s with COVID-19, enrolled during active disease. CDR3 amino acids: CASRGLGGTDTQYF. CDR3 nucleotide sequence: TGTGCCAGCAGGGGACTAGGGGGCACAGATACGCAGTATTTT.